Listed here are 31 T cell receptor beta chains from one sample, sequenced in a study of T-cell memory formation after mild COVID-19. TCRdb independently ran MiXCR on the 5' RACE reads; one entry per CDR3 protein. The repertoire holds about 360,000 distinct CDR3 sequences, with around an eighth as singletons. Sequencing was done on a sample of PBMCs or a T cell subset sorted from them (not recorded which). These receptors were collected from a man aged 18 to 35 who had mild COVID-19 (a few samples of this study predate the infection). Cell type and time point are not known.

V gene TRBV10-3 combines with J gene TRBJ1-1; 8 positions match TRBD1. The CDR3 sequence is 14 residues long. Germline V gene lookup returns CDR1 ENHRY and CDR2 SYGVKD. Losses at the gene ends were 9 bases for V and 1 base for J; bases not matched to a gene: 7. This CDR3 is CAIRTGKGNTEAFF. CDR3 DNA sequence: TGTGCCATTCGGACAGGGAAGGGGAACACTGAAGCTTTCTTT.

This clonotype was seen more than once but under ten times. The chain carries TRBV5-1 and TRBJ2-5; 12 bases match TRBD1. This CDR3 comprises 17 residues. V shed 3 bases, J shed 5 bases, and the junction held 11 bases outside the gene matches. Per the germline V gene, CDR1 is SGHRS and CDR2 is YFSETQ. CDR3 in DNA: TGCGCCAGCAGCTCGGGACAGGGGGCGGCAGTTGTCGAGACCCAGTACTTC. Translating gives CASSSGQGAAVVETQYF.

This clonotype was observed a handful of times. The chain carries TRBV12-3 or TRBV12-4 and TRBJ2-3; TRBD1 aligns across 9 bases. This CDR3 comprises 15 residues. Unmatched junction bases numbered 3, after V lost 4 bases and J lost 1 base. Here the CDR3 reads CASSSRTGGTDTQYF. CDR3 coding DNA: TGTGCCAGCAGTTCACGGACAGGGGGCACAGATACGCAGTATTTT.

The genes are TRBV11-2 and TRBJ2-1; the match to TRBD1 covers 8 bases. The length of the CDR3 is 15 residues. Germline V gene lookup returns CDR1 SGHAT and CDR2 FQNNGV. Trimming at V came to 6 bases and at J to 6 bases, leaving 10 bases not matched to a gene. In DNA form, the CDR3 reads TGTGCCAGCAGAATCGGACAGGGCTCACGCAATGAGCAGTTCTTC. This codes for CASRIGQGSRNEQFF.

This clonotype has a handful of counts. The chain recombines TRBV7-9 with TRBJ1-6; D is uncertain. Per the germline V gene, CDR1 is SEHNR and CDR2 is FQNEAQ (reference sequence). This CDR3 contains 14 residues. Trimming took 3 bases from V and 10 from J, leaving 13 bases between them. The CDR3 DNA reads as TGTGCCAGCAGCTTTTACACGGAAGGCTCACCCCTCCACTTT. This translates into CASSFYTEGSPLHF.

In DNA, the CDR3 is TGCAGTGCTCTGGCGGGGGGGCTTCCTCGCAATGAGCAGTTCTTC. The encoded protein is CSALAGGLPRNEQFF. The chain is built from TRBV20-1 and TRBJ2-1, with 9 positions matching TRBD2. Germline CDR1 reads DFQATT; CDR2 reads SNEGSKA (reference sequence). Trimming removed 5 bases from V and 6 bases from J; junction bases left unmatched: 11. This CDR3 is built from 15 residues.

This clonotype was counted between two and nine times. The chain couples TRBV10-3 to TRBJ2-1, with 8 bases that match TRBD2. Per the germline V gene, CDR1 is ENHRY and CDR2 is SYGVKD. The CDR3 has 15 amino acids. With 7 bases clipped from V and 2 bases from J, the junction kept 7 bases outside the gene matches. The CDR3 spells CAIKLAGDPYNEQFF. CDR3 sequence (DNA): TGTGCCATCAAGCTAGCGGGTGATCCCTACAATGAGCAGTTCTTC.

The V call is TRBV18, the J call TRBJ1-2; 7 nucleotides line up with TRBD1. The CDR3 loop spans 13 amino acids. With V trimmed by 4 bases and J by 8 bases, 7 bases remained unmatched. CDR1 is KGHSH, CDR2 LQKENI, per germline. The CDR3 reads CASSLTGSRGYTF. DNA for the CDR3: TGTGCCAGCTCACTGACAGGGTCAAGGGGCTACACCTTC.

The J gene is TRBJ1-1, the V gene TRBV6-2 or TRBV6-3; D is unclear. V was clipped by 8 bases and J by 5 bases, with 9 bases between them. The CDR3 loop spans 11 amino acids. Germline V gene sequence: CDR1 MNHEY, CDR2 SVGEGT. The CDR3 region has the DNA TGTGCCAGCCGCTTTTGGACTGAAGCTTTCTTT. Protein sequence: CASRFWTEAFF.

In its sample, this clonotype was seen a few times. The rearrangement joins TRBV12-3 or TRBV12-4 to TRBJ2-2, with TRBD2 matching 9 bases. This CDR3 region has 15 residues. V lost 4 bases to trimming and J lost 7 bases; unmatched junction nucleotides: 7. In DNA form, the CDR3 reads TGTGCCAGCAGTTACCTACTAGCGGGCGACGGGGAGCTGTTTTTT. This encodes CASSYLLAGDGELFF.

V gene TRBV24-1 combines with J gene TRBJ2-1, with 9 bases aligning to TRBD1. The germline CDR1 and CDR2 sequences are KGHDR and SFDVKD. This CDR3 is 15 amino acids long. V lost 4 bases and J lost 7; bases outside the gene matches: 7. In nucleotides, the CDR3 is TGTGCCACCAGTGACACTACGGGGACAGGGAATGAGCAGTTCTTC. It codes for CATSDTTGTGNEQFF.

This clonotype was picked up a small number of times. The V gene is TRBV30, the J gene TRBJ1-6; possible D gene TRBD1, 5 bases. V lost 2 bases, J lost 6 bases, and 14 bases lay in between. The CDR3 totals 15 residues. Germline V gene lookup returns CDR1 GTSNPN and CDR2 SVGIG (reference sequence). The CDR3 protein is CAWSIWDGGNSPLHF. For the CDR3, the DNA is TGTGCCTGGAGTATATGGGACGGGGGTAATTCACCCCTCCACTTT.

Many counts were recorded for this clonotype. The chain joins TRBV5-1 to TRBJ2-1; TRBD2 agrees at 11 bases. J was trimmed by 0 bases and V by 3 bases; bases with no gene match: 2. Looked up from germline, CDR1 is SGHRS and CDR2 is YFSETQ. The length of the CDR3 is 16 residues. Here the CDR3 DNA reads TGCGCCAGCAGCTCGGGACTAGCGGACTCCTACAATGAGCAGTTCTTC. Amino acid sequence: CASSSGLADSYNEQFF.

This clonotype was counted only a few times. This sequence joins TRBV28 and TRBJ2-7; D might be TRBD1 (5 bases). Trimming stripped 4 bases from V and 3 bases from J, with 13 bases between. The CDR3 has 14 residues. Germline V lookup: CDR1 MDHEN, CDR2 SYDVKM. Here the CDR3 reads CASSSATGVYEQYV. In DNA, the CDR3 is TGTGCCAGCAGTTCGGCCACAGGAGTCTACGAGCAGTACGTC.

This clonotype was detected many times. This sequence joins TRBV21-1 and TRBJ1-5. TRBV21-1 is a pseudogene locus. This CDR3 spans 14 amino acids. The chain's CDR3 is CASWFPYSNQPQHF. DNA of the CDR3: TGTGCCAGCTGGTTCCCCTATAGCAATCAGCCCCAGCATTTT.

This clonotype was recorded at least ten times. The gene calls are TRBV9 and TRBJ2-3; D remains ambiguous. This CDR3 contains 13 residues. Germline V CDR1 and CDR2: SGDLS, YYNGEE. Trimming removed 2 bases at V and 2 bases at J, with 6 bases between. The DNA of the CDR3 is TGTGCCAGCAGCGTTGGGTTCACAGATACGCAGTATTTT. Translation: CASSVGFTDTQYF.

In the case of this clonotype: The junction and the germline gene differ at one end; a read error may be behind it. The chain links TRBV6-5 to TRBJ1-5, with D perhaps TRBD1 (5 bases). The V gene's germline CDR1 is MNHEY and CDR2 SVGAGI. CDR3 size: 13 residues. DNA for the CDR3: TGTGCCAGCAGTTACAGTTACGACAGTAGGGCGTATTTT. This encodes CASSYSYDSRAYF.

The chain couples TRBV12-3 or TRBV12-4 to TRBJ2-5; TRBD1 agrees at 7 bases. Trimming removed 8 bases from V and 2 bases from J; junction bases left unmatched: 5. The CDR3 has 13 residues. In nucleotides, the CDR3 is TGTGCCAGCCGACAGGGCCTTCAAGAGACCCAGTACTTC. Protein product: CASRQGLQETQYF.

In its sample, this clonotype was seen a few times. This chain links TRBV12-3 or TRBV12-4 with TRBJ2-3, with 11 bases fitting TRBD2. V was pared by 8 bases and J by 4 bases, with 8 bases of the junction left unmatched. CDR3 size: 15 residues. CDR3 sequence reads: CASVISGGAPDTQYF. CDR3 in DNA: TGTGCCAGCGTCATTAGCGGGGGGGCCCCAGATACGCAGTATTTT.

The chain carries TRBV5-4 and TRBJ2-3, with D uncertain. V lost 4 bases, J lost 4 bases, and 25 bases lay in between. The CDR3 has 18 residues. Germline CDR1 reads SGHNT; CDR2 reads YYREEE (reference sequence). CDR3 residues: CASSPSRGLLSSADTQYF. Written as DNA, the CDR3 is TGTGCCAGCAGCCCCAGTCGTGGCCTCCTATCTAGTGCAGATACGCAGTATTTT.

This clonotype was found a few times. The chain uses TRBV4-1 and TRBJ1-5, with 8 bases matching TRBD1. Trimming removed 1 base from V and 2 bases from J; junction bases left unmatched: 4. The CDR3 spans 16 residues. Germline lookup yields CDR1 MGHRA and CDR2 YSYEKL. CDR3 DNA: TGCGCCAGCAGCCAAGGTGACAGGGGTGGCAATCAGCCCCAGCATTTT. It translates to CASSQGDRGGNQPQHF.

The chain recombines TRBV4-2 with TRBJ1-2, with D perhaps TRBD1 (5 bases). V lost 2 bases and J 2 bases, leaving 12 bases between the germline ends. The CDR3 covers 15 residues. CDR1 and CDR2 (germline): LGHNA, YNFKEQ. The DNA for the CDR3 is TGTGCCAGCAGCCAAAGTACGACAGTAAACTATGGCTACACCTTC. This codes for CASSQSTTVNYGYTF.

The chain recombines TRBV4-3 with TRBJ2-3; D uncertain. CDR3 length: 16 amino acids. Germline-derived CDR1 and CDR2 are LGHNA and YSLEER. V shed 4 bases and J shed 6 bases, with 20 bases lying between them. In nucleotides, the CDR3 is TGCGCCAGCAGCCCCCAGAGCGTTCTCTCCTTCGATACGCAGTATTTT. It is translated as CASSPQSVLSFDTQYF.

This clonotype was recorded a few times. The V gene is TRBV12-3 or TRBV12-4, the J gene TRBJ2-7; 9 bases are a match to TRBD1. CDR3 length equals 15 residues. With 5 bases clipped from V and 1 base from J, the junction kept 6 bases outside the gene matches. In DNA, the CDR3 is TGTGCCAGCAGTAGACACGGGACAGGGTCCTACGAGCAGTACTTC. This sequence encodes CASSRHGTGSYEQYF.

The V call is TRBV29-1, the J call TRBJ1-2; TRBD1 matches 7 bases. Per germline, CDR1 SQVTM and CDR2 ANQGSEA. After removal of 3 bases from V and 2 bases from J, the junction contained 6 bases not matched to a gene. This CDR3 spans 14 amino acids. In DNA, the CDR3 is TGCAGCGTTGACGAGACAGGGCACAACTATGGCTACACCTTC. This codes for CSVDETGHNYGYTF.

This chain links TRBV25-1 with TRBJ2-7; 9 bases match TRBD2. Germline CDR1 is MGHDK and CDR2 is SYGVNS. V trimming: 3 bases; J trimming: 2 bases; junction bases outside the gene matches: 2. This CDR3 contains 14 residues. CDR3 amino acids: CASSELAGTYEQYF. CDR3 in DNA: TGTGCCAGCAGTGAGCTAGCGGGGACCTACGAGCAGTACTTC.

The genes are TRBV15 and TRBJ1-5, with no clear D. The V and J ends lost 0 bases and 0 bases respectively, with 9 bases between them. The CDR3 is made up of 16 amino acids. CDR1 and CDR2 (germline): LNHNV, YYDKDF (reference sequence). CDR3 protein: CATSRDRAYSNQPQHF. The CDR3 DNA follows: TGTGCCACCAGCAGAGATCGAGCCTATAGCAATCAGCCCCAGCATTTT.

This chain joins TRBV13 and TRBJ1-1, with D possibly TRBD1 on 5 matching bases. V shed 2 bases and J shed 5 bases, with 9 bases lying between them. Germline CDR1 and CDR2: PRHDT and FYEKMQ (reference sequence). The CDR3 spans 13 residues. Here the CDR3 DNA reads TGTGCCAGCAGCTTATGGGGGTATACTGAAGCTTTCTTT. Its translation: CASSLWGYTEAFF.

This clonotype occurred a few times. V and J are TRBV7-6 and TRBJ2-1; possibly TRBD1 or TRBD2 for D (6 bases each). The germline V gene encodes CDR1 SGHVS and CDR2 FNYEAQ. The CDR3 covers 14 residues. The V end lost 2 bases, the J end lost 6 bases, and 11 bases lay between the germline ends. CDR3 coding DNA: TGTGCCAGCAGCTTAACAGGGAGGATCAATGAGCAGTTCTTC. It encodes CASSLTGRINEQFF.

The chain is built from TRBV7-3 and TRBJ1-5; D call uncertain. V was trimmed by 5 bases and J by 8 bases, leaving 13 bases between them. The length of the CDR3 is 13 residues. CDR1 is SGHTA and CDR2 is FQGTGA in the germline V gene. The CDR3 loop reads CASSLKAVEPQHF. The CDR3 DNA follows: TGTGCCAGCAGCCTAAAAGCAGTCGAGCCCCAGCATTTT.

The CDR3 sequence is CASSLGGLAWGETQYF. CDR3 bases: TGTGCCAGCAGCCTTGGCGGACTAGCTTGGGGGGAGACCCAGTACTTC. The V and J genes are TRBV5-6 and TRBJ2-5; 8 nucleotides match TRBD2. Germline CDR1 is SGHDT and CDR2 is YYEEEE. CDR3 length: 16 amino acids. V lost 4 bases, J lost 5 bases, and 13 bases stayed unmatched.